The 22 T cell receptor beta chains listed next were all sequenced from one sample in a study of T cells in Graves' hyperthyroidism and ophthalmopathy. Using RNA transcripts as the source, TCR beta CDR3 regions were amplified. HTBI primers were used for first-round RT-PCR of the TCR CDR3. Each CDR3 protein gets one entry after TCRdb re-called the multiplex PCR reads with MiXCR. This table has over 700,000 distinct CDR3 sequences, about 17% appearing once. The sequenced sample was blood. The source of these receptors is a woman aged 50 to 60 with Graves' hyperthyroidism that later progressed to Graves' ophthalmopathy.

This clonotype was found a few times. The chain recombines TRBV10-3 with TRBJ2-7; a possible D gene is TRBD2 (6 bases). The CDR3 spans 14 residues. V gave up 5 bases and J gave up 3 bases, with 14 bases separating them. Looked up from germline, CDR1 is ENHRY and CDR2 is SYGVKD. CDR3 in DNA: TGTGCCATCAGTTTGAGTGGAGGGTTCTACGAGCAGTACTTC. The encoded protein is CAISLSGGFYEQYF.

The V call is TRBV12-3 or TRBV12-4, the J call TRBJ1-2, with 7 bases matching TRBD1. V trimming: 6 bases; J trimming: 3 bases; junction bases outside the gene matches: 7. CDR3 length: 14 residues. The CDR3 loop reads CASRPPGGYYGYTF. The CDR3 DNA reads TGTGCCAGCAGGCCGCCAGGGGGATACTATGGCTACACCTTC.

This clonotype has at least ten counts. The chain uses TRBV20-1 and TRBJ1-1; 7 nucleotides line up with TRBD1. Per the germline V gene, CDR1 is DFQATT and CDR2 is SNEGSKA (reference sequence). V lost 3 bases to trimming and J lost 0 bases; unmatched junction nucleotides: 4. The CDR3 totals 14 residues. In DNA form, the CDR3 reads TGCAGTGCTAGCGGACAGGCATTGAACACTGAAGCTTTCTTT. Translation gives CSASGQALNTEAFF.

This clonotype was counted at least ten times. The V gene is TRBV2, the J gene TRBJ2-5; TRBD2 matches at 9 bases. Germline loops: CDR1 SNHLY, CDR2 FYNNEI. The V gene end was trimmed by 4 bases and the J gene end by 5 bases; junction bases not matched to a gene: 5. The CDR3 runs 14 residues. The CDR3 protein is CASSGTSEFETQYF. As DNA, the CDR3 is TGTGCCAGCAGTGGGACTAGCGAGTTTGAGACCCAGTACTTC.

V usage is TRBV6-1 and J usage is TRBJ1-6; 7 bases align to TRBD1. This CDR3 comprises 16 residues. V dropped 5 bases and J dropped 4; count of bases not matched to a gene: 8. Germline CDR1 and CDR2: MNHNS and SASEGT. The CDR3 is CASSRAGTEYNSPLHF. In DNA, the CDR3 is TGTGCCAGCAGTAGGGCCGGGACAGAATATAATTCACCCCTCCACTTT.

This clonotype appeared many times. This rearrangement joins TRBV12-3 or TRBV12-4 to TRBJ2-2; 10 bases are a match to TRBD1. CDR3 length: 12 amino acids. V shed 8 bases and J 13 bases; nucleotides not matched to a gene: 7. As DNA, the CDR3 is TGTGCCAGCGGGCGACAGGGGGCTGGGCTGTTTTTT. Residues: CASGRQGAGLFF.

Points on this clonotype: This may be a read error: a much more frequent sequence differs by one nucleotide. The chain recombines TRBV11-1 with TRBJ2-5; possibly TRBD1 for D (5 bases). Germline V CDR1 and CDR2: SGHAT, FQDESV (reference sequence). The CDR3 runs 14 residues. The chain's CDR3 is CASRRRQLQGTQYF. DNA of the CDR3: TGTGCCAGCAGGCGTAGACAGTTACAAGGGACCCAGTACTTC.

The CDR3 bases are TGTGCCAGCAGTTACTCAACTACCGACCCCGGCAATCAGCCCCAGCATTTT. Residues: CASSYSTTDPGNQPQHF. This chain joins TRBV6-2 or TRBV6-3 and TRBJ1-5; no clear D gene. Trimming left V 0 bases short and J 2 bases short, with 14 bases between. The germline V gene has CDR1 MNHEY and CDR2 SVGEGT. There are 17 residues in the CDR3.

This clonotype came up many times. The chain employs TRBV7-9 and TRBJ2-7; perhaps D is TRBD1 or TRBD2 (5 bases each). This CDR3 comprises 13 residues. In germline, CDR1 is SEHNR, CDR2 FQNEAQ (reference sequence). V was cut by 8 bases and J by 7 bases, with 18 bases left in between. This CDR3 is CASCPVGGREQYF. The CDR3 DNA is TGTGCCAGCTGCCCCGTTGGGGGTAGGGAGCAGTACTTC.

The V call is TRBV27, the J call TRBJ2-7; D is perhaps TRBD1 (6 bases). The CDR3 runs to 15 residues. CDR1 is MNHEY and CDR2 is SMNVEV in the germline V gene (reference sequence). Trimming took off 5 bases at V and 5 bases at J, with 19 bases between the two ends. CDR3 nucleotides: TGTGCCAGCAGTCCCCTCTTAGGGGGTAAGGACGAGCAGTACTTC. Amino acids: CASSPLLGGKDEQYF.

This clonotype was seen a handful of times. The chain uses TRBV11-2 and TRBJ1-2; D might be TRBD1 (5 bases). Germline V gene lookup returns CDR1 SGHAT and CDR2 FQNNGV. The CDR3 has 13 amino acids. V lost 7 bases and J 4 bases, leaving 13 bases between the germline ends. The DNA for the CDR3 is TGTGCCAGCACCAGAGGGGCGACCTATGGCTACACCTTC. Its translation is CASTRGATYGYTF.

This clonotype was counted many times. The chain uses TRBV3-1 and TRBJ1-5, with D perhaps matching TRBD1 (5 bases). Germline-derived CDR1 and CDR2 are LGHDT and YNNKEL (reference sequence). The CDR3 contains 15 residues. V lost 4 bases and J lost 3, with 13 bases in between. CDR3 bases: TGTGCCAGCAGCCTTAACTCGGGGGACAATCAGCCCCAGCATTTT. This sequence encodes CASSLNSGDNQPQHF. Using reference TRBV3-1 and TRBJ1-5 for the parts outside the CDR3, the full variable domain is DTAVSQTPKYLVTQMGNDKSIKCEQNLGHDTMYWYKQDSKKFLKIMFSYNNKELIINETVPNRFSPKSPDKAHLNLHINSLELGDSAVYFCASSLNSGDNQPQHFGDGTRLSIL.

This clonotype has more than one count but fewer than ten. The chain employs TRBV7-9 and TRBJ2-3, with a possible D match to TRBD2 (5 bases). CDR3 size: 16 residues. V was pared by 1 base and J by 5 bases, with 16 bases between. The V gene's germline CDR1 is SEHNR and CDR2 FQNEAQ (reference sequence). The CDR3 loop reads CASSLGATISQDTQYF. The CDR3 DNA is TGTGCCAGCAGCTTAGGAGCGACTATCAGTCAAGATACGCAGTATTTT.

This clonotype was picked up many times. The rearrangement joins TRBV2 to TRBJ1-1; D is ambiguous. Germline CDR1 SNHLY, CDR2 FYNNEI. This CDR3 has 13 residues. V was pared by 8 bases and J by 5 bases, with 15 bases between. The DNA of the CDR3 is TGTGCCAGCTTCATTGGAGTACGAACTGAAGCTTTCTTT. It encodes CASFIGVRTEAFF.

In this sample, this clonotype turned up many times. This sequence joins TRBV5-1 and TRBJ1-1, with D unresolved. CDR1 is SGHRS, CDR2 YFSETQ, per germline. The CDR3 totals 14 residues. V was shortened by 0 bases and J by 2 bases, with 8 bases between the two germline ends. CDR3 sequence: CASSLAYRNTEAFF. CDR3 nucleotide sequence: TGCGCCAGCAGCTTGGCCTACAGAAACACTGAAGCTTTCTTT.

This clonotype was counted only a few times. This sequence joins TRBV5-1 and TRBJ1-5, with a weak D call TRBD1 (6 bases). Trimming took 4 bases from V and 7 from J, leaving 18 bases between them. Germline CDR1 reads SGHRS; CDR2 reads YFSETQ. This CDR3 has 15 amino acids. CDR3 sequence (DNA): TGCGCCAGCAGCCCTGAAGTGGGGGCAGGGCAGCCCCAGCATTTT. Translating it yields CASSPEVGAGQPQHF.

The chain uses TRBV5-1 and TRBJ2-5, with 8 bases lining up with TRBD2. With V trimmed by 4 bases and J by 1 base, 9 bases remained unmatched. CDR3 size: 16 residues. Germline V gene sequence: CDR1 SGHRS, CDR2 YFSETQ. The chain's CDR3 is CASSQYQRGTQETQYF. For the CDR3, the DNA is TGCGCCAGCAGCCAATATCAGCGGGGGACCCAAGAGACCCAGTACTTC.

The chain recombines TRBV27 with TRBJ2-7; D uncertain. The V and J ends lost 3 bases and 0 bases respectively, with 12 bases between them. Germline V gene sequence: CDR1 MNHEY, CDR2 SMNVEV (reference sequence). This CDR3 contains 15 residues. The CDR3 is CASSFGSSSSYEQYF. CDR3 DNA sequence: TGTGCCAGCAGTTTCGGCAGTTCGAGCTCCTACGAGCAGTACTTC.

In its sample, this clonotype was seen many times. J is TRBJ1-2 and V is TRBV11-2; D is unresolved. The CDR3 has 15 amino acids. Germline V lookup: CDR1 SGHAT, CDR2 FQNNGV. V was cut by 1 base and J by 3 bases, with 12 bases left in between. The CDR3 loop reads CASSLARGVHYGYTF. Written as DNA, the CDR3 is TGTGCCAGCAGCTTAGCCCGGGGTGTACACTATGGCTACACCTTC.

The table lists this clonotype with a few counts. This chain joins TRBV4-1 and TRBJ1-5; D may be TRBD1 (5 bases). The V end lost 3 bases, the J end lost 4 bases, and 13 bases lay between the germline ends. The CDR3 runs to 15 residues. The germline CDR1 and CDR2 sequences are MGHRA and YSYEKL. The CDR3 loop reads CASSHGREGNQPQHF. The CDR3, as DNA: TGCGCCAGCAGCCACGGCAGGGAGGGGAATCAGCCCCAGCATTTT.

The sample holds many counts of this clonotype. The chain links TRBV7-8 to TRBJ2-7; 8 bases align to TRBD1. The CDR3 consists of 15 residues. Trimming took 5 bases from V and 0 from J; bases not matched to a gene: 6. Germline V gene lookup returns CDR1 SGHVS and CDR2 FQNEAQ. CDR3 bases: TGTGCCAGCAGCCACAGACAGGGGTCCTCCTACGAGCAGTACTTC. It codes for CASSHRQGSSYEQYF.

The rearrangement uses TRBV27 and TRBJ1-2, with D possibly being TRBD1 (5 bases). V lost 7 bases, J lost 6 bases, and 27 bases lay in between. CDR3 length equals 17 residues. Germline V gene sequence: CDR1 MNHEY, CDR2 SMNVEV (reference sequence). The CDR3 protein is CASKGSGLDLSIDGYTF. CDR3 coding DNA: TGTGCCAGCAAGGGATCGGGGCTTGACCTGAGTATAGATGGCTACACCTTC.